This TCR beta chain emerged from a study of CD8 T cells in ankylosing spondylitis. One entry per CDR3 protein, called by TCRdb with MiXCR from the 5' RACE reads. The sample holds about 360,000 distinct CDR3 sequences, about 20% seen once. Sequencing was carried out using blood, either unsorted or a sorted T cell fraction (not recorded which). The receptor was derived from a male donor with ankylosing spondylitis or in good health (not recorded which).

CDR3 sequence: CSVRTGEQYGYTF. The CDR3 DNA follows: TGCAGCGTTCGTACAGGAGAACAGTATGGCTACACCTTC. The chain has TRBV29-1 and TRBJ1-2; maybe TRBD1 (5 bases). The length of the CDR3 is 13 residues. In germline, CDR1 is SQVTM, CDR2 ANQGSEA. Deletions cut 5 bases from V and 5 bases from J, with 15 bases between.